The 6 T cell receptor beta chains below were found in one sample sequenced in a study of cytomegalovirus exposure and HLA in healthy donors. PCR employed 60 Vbeta and 13 Jbeta primers. Sequencing used immunoSEQ multiplex PCR; TCRdb keeps in-frame clones, though not all of them. The sample consists of under 170,000 clones, about three fifths of them appearing once. The sample comprised PBMCs. Receptors originate from a woman in her sixties in good health and CMV-seropositive.

This clone has more than one count but fewer than ten. The rearrangement uses TRBV5-6 and TRBJ1-1, with a possible D match to TRBD1 (5 bases). Trimming pared 2 bases from V and 3 bases from J, leaving 11 bases between. Germline V gene data show CDR1 as SGHDT and CDR2 as YYEEEE. CDR3 length equals 14 residues. For the CDR3, the DNA is TGTGCCAGCAGCTTTGGCCAGGGCGACACTGAAGCTTTCTTT. Its protein product is CASSFGQGDTEAFF.

This rearrangement joins TRBV7-2 to TRBJ1-1; D not certain. The germline V gene encodes CDR1 SGHTA and CDR2 FQGNSA. The CDR3 extends over 14 amino acids. Deletions cut 5 bases from V and 4 bases from J, with 14 bases between. CDR3 residues: CASSLLLAATEAFF. The CDR3 DNA reads as TGTGCCAGCAGCCTCCTCTTAGCGGCCACTGAAGCTTTCTTT.

The gene calls are TRBV15 and TRBJ1-3, with 10 bases fitting TRBD1. The CDR3 is made up of 18 amino acids. V gave up 1 base and J gave up 3 bases; unmatched junction bases: 9. Germline V lookup: CDR1 LNHNV, CDR2 YYDKDF (reference sequence). CDR3 in amino acids: CATSRVPRGTGVGNTIYF. CDR3 coding DNA: TGTGCCACCAGCAGAGTCCCCCGAGGGACAGGGGTTGGAAACACCATATATTTT.

This sequence joins TRBV7-9 and TRBJ2-3; no clear D gene. V lost 5 bases and J lost 7, with 13 bases in between. From germline, CDR1 is SEHNR and CDR2 FQNEAQ (reference sequence). The CDR3 consists of 13 residues. CDR3 amino acids: CASSLTDGYTQYF. CDR3 bases: TGTGCCAGCAGCCTTACCGACGGGTATACGCAGTATTTT.

In this sample, this clone turned up a few times. The rearrangement uses TRBV6-5 and TRBJ1-3, with D possibly matching TRBD1 (5 bases). Germline CDR1 MNHEY, CDR2 SVGAGI. V lost 6 bases to trimming and J lost 4 bases, with 13 bases between them. The CDR3 totals 14 residues. CDR3 in amino acids: CASSKEGPGNTIYF. As DNA, the CDR3 is TGTGCCAGCAGCAAGGAGGGGCCGGGAAACACCATATATTTT.

The genes are TRBV10-1 and TRBJ2-1, with D hard to call. The CDR3 has 16 amino acids. V lost 3 bases and J 0 bases, leaving 12 bases between the germline ends. The germline gives CDR1 WNHNN, CDR2 SYGVQD (reference sequence). The CDR3 is CASSDAVPASYNEQFF. The CDR3 bases are TGCGCCAGCAGTGATGCGGTTCCCGCCTCCTACAATGAGCAGTTCTTC.